The 30 T cell receptor beta chains below were found in one sample sequenced in a study of shared clonotypes between healthy human individuals. Sequencing was performed with immunoSEQ multiplex PCR; in TCRdb, only in-frame clones are kept and a portion is missing. Of some 800,000 clones listed, around 93% are singletons. Naive CD8 cells were CD45RO-negative, positively selected for CCR7, excluding terminally differentiated effector memory CD45RA+ cells. The specimen was naive CD8+ T cells sorted from blood. The receptors stem from a man in his thirties or forties in good health.

The V gene is TRBV10-1, the J gene TRBJ2-2; D is unclear. Trimming removed 2 bases from V and 2 bases from J, with 15 bases in between. Per germline, CDR1 WNHNN and CDR2 SYGVQD (reference sequence). The CDR3 spans 17 residues. For the CDR3, the DNA is TGCGCCAGCAGTGAGGTACGCGTTGCTCCAAACACCGGGGAGCTGTTTTTT. Its translation: CASSEVRVAPNTGELFF.

The chain couples TRBV18 to TRBJ1-2, with TRBD1 as a possible D gene (6 bases). CDR3 length: 14 amino acids. Germline loops: CDR1 KGHSH, CDR2 LQKENI. Trimming pared 2 bases from V and 7 bases from J, leaving 14 bases between. CDR3 protein: CASSPFTGAGGYTF. Written as DNA, the CDR3 is TGTGCCAGCTCACCATTTACGGGGGCCGGTGGCTACACCTTC.

This clone has just one count. One junction end disagrees with the germline gene, perhaps due to a read error. The V gene is TRBV7-7, the J gene TRBJ2-1, with a tentative D call TRBD2 (6 bases). Germline CDR1 SSHAT, CDR2 FNYEAQ (reference sequence). The CDR3 contains 14 residues. The DNA for the CDR3 is TGTGCTAGCAGCCCACGGCCGGGAGACAATGAGCAGTTCTTC. This translates into CASSPRPGDNEQFF. The entire variable domain, with the rest obtained from reference TRBV7-7 and TRBJ2-1, is as follows: GAGVSQSPRYKVTKRGQDVTLRCDPISSHATLYWYQQALGQGPEFLTYFNYEAQPDKSGLPSDRFSAERPEGSISTLTIQRTEQRDSAMYRCASSPRPGDNEQFFGPGTRLTVL.

This chain uses TRBV14 with TRBJ2-4; TRBD2 matches at 10 bases. There are 16 residues in the CDR3. The V gene's germline CDR1 is SGHDN and CDR2 FVKESK. The trim removed 0 bases at V and 8 bases at J, leaving 7 bases unmatched. The CDR3 protein is CASSQDEREGRDIQYF. The CDR3 bases are TGTGCCAGCAGCCAAGACGAGCGGGAGGGCCGAGACATTCAGTACTTC.

This sequence joins TRBV7-2 and TRBJ2-3, with D maybe TRBD2 (6 bases). Germline CDR1 reads SGHTA; CDR2 reads FQGNSA. This CDR3 contains 15 residues. The germline V and J ends were trimmed by 1 base and 4 bases, with 12 bases remaining between them. DNA of the CDR3: TGTGCCAGCAGCTTAGTGGCGGGATTCCCAGATACGCAGTATTTT. Translated: CASSLVAGFPDTQYF.

V and J are TRBV5-1 and TRBJ1-5; a possible D gene is TRBD1 (6 bases). The germline CDR1 and CDR2 sequences are SGHRS and YFSETQ. V lost 2 bases and J lost 5, with 11 bases in between. This CDR3 spans 14 amino acids. CDR3 coding DNA: TGCGCCAGCAGCTTTTTTGGGGGCGATCAGCCCCAGCATTTT. Its protein is CASSFFGGDQPQHF.

This chain connects TRBV27 to TRBJ2-7; D gene unclear. The CDR3 has 15 amino acids. Germline assignment: CDR1 MNHEY and CDR2 SMNVEV (reference sequence). V lost 5 bases and J lost 2, with 16 bases in between. This CDR3 is CASSPRNGRTYEQYF. CDR3 DNA sequence: TGTGCCAGCAGTCCCCGCAACGGCAGGACCTACGAGCAGTACTTC.

The chain has TRBV7-9 and TRBJ2-1, with D tentatively TRBD1 (6 bases). The CDR3 spans 14 residues. The germline gives CDR1 SEHNR, CDR2 FQNEAQ (reference sequence). Trimming took off 3 bases at V and 8 bases at J, with 14 bases between the two ends. CDR3 sequence (DNA): TGTGCCAGCAGCTTGACAGGTCGTCGCGATGAGCAGTTCTTC. Translating gives CASSLTGRRDEQFF.

V and J are TRBV7-2 and TRBJ1-3, with 8 bases matching TRBD1. This CDR3 comprises 16 residues. The trim removed 2 bases at V and 2 bases at J, leaving 5 bases unmatched. Germline lookup yields CDR1 SGHTA and CDR2 FQGNSA. This CDR3 reads CASSLPRDRPGNTIYF. CDR3 bases: TGTGCCAGCAGCTTACCCCGGGACAGGCCTGGAAACACCATATATTTT.

This chain joins TRBV21-1 and TRBJ1-4; the D call TRBD1 from the table was never checked on the DNA. TRBV21-1 is annotated as a pseudogene. The CDR3 covers 15 residues. The CDR3 sequence is CASSKDVQGAGKLFF. As DNA, the CDR3 is TGTGCCAGCAGCAAAGACGTACAGGGGGCGGGAAAACTGTTTTTT.

This clone was seen only once. The chain couples TRBV19 to TRBJ2-2; 10 bases map to TRBD2. The CDR3 has 15 residues. Germline assignment: CDR1 LNHDA and CDR2 SQIVND (reference sequence). With V trimmed by 5 bases and J by 4 bases, 4 bases remained unmatched. In DNA, the CDR3 is TGTGCCAGTAGTCAACTAGCGGGACTCACCGGGGAGCTGTTTTTT. This sequence encodes CASSQLAGLTGELFF.

The chain combines TRBV10-2 with TRBJ2-2, with D maybe TRBD2 (6 bases). Germline V CDR1 and CDR2: WSHSY, SAAADI. Trimming shortened V by 7 bases and J by 7 bases, and 19 bases separated the two germline ends. CDR3 size: 15 residues. CDR3 sequence (DNA): TGCGCCAGCACCCCTCCCCCTAGCGTAATCGGGGAGCTGTTTTTT. Its translation is CASTPPPSVIGELFF.

J is TRBJ2-5 and V is TRBV25-1; D remains unclear. Trimming took off 6 bases at V and 1 base at J, with 9 bases between the two ends. The CDR3 has 13 amino acids. The germline gives CDR1 MGHDK, CDR2 SYGVNS. Written as DNA, the CDR3 is TGTGCCAGCAGAGGGCCACCCCAAGAGACCCAGTACTTC. As protein: CASRGPPQETQYF.

The chain uses TRBV7-9 and TRBJ2-3; D not resolved. CDR1 and CDR2 (germline): SEHNR, FQNEAQ (reference sequence). Trimming stripped 2 bases from V and 7 bases from J, with 10 bases between. The CDR3 covers 13 residues. The DNA for the CDR3 is TGTGCCAGCAGCTTACCCCCCGGTCATACGCAGTATTTT. This encodes CASSLPPGHTQYF.

V gene TRBV11-2 combines with J gene TRBJ2-1, with a tentative D call TRBD2 (5 bases). This CDR3 is 15 amino acids long. V dropped 7 bases and J dropped 1 base, with 14 bases sitting between them. Germline-derived CDR1 and CDR2 are SGHAT and FQNNGV. Here the CDR3 reads CASTVLEGSYNEQFF. The CDR3, as DNA: TGTGCCAGCACTGTTTTAGAGGGATCCTACAATGAGCAGTTCTTC. The full variable domain, in which reference TRBV11-2 and TRBJ2-1 provide the parts outside the CDR3, is EAGVAQSPRYKIIEKRQSVAFWCNPISGHATLYWYQQILGQGPKLLIQFQNNGVVDDSQLPKDRFSAERLKGVDSTLKIQPAKLEDSAVYLCASTVLEGSYNEQFFGPGTRLTVL.

The chain is built from TRBV9 and TRBJ2-3; 7 bases line up with TRBD2. With 3 bases clipped from V and 3 bases from J, the junction kept 13 bases outside the gene matches. Germline V lookup: CDR1 SGDLS, CDR2 YYNGEE. There are 17 residues in the CDR3. The CDR3 loop reads CASSARGSGGFTDTQYF. The CDR3 coding sequence is TGTGCCAGCAGCGCTAGAGGGTCGGGGGGTTTTACAGATACGCAGTATTTT.

The chain employs TRBV27 and TRBJ2-7, with 8 bases aligning to TRBD1. CDR1 and CDR2 (germline): MNHEY, SMNVEV (reference sequence). V gave up 10 bases and J gave up 1 base; unmatched junction bases: 9. The CDR3 runs to 14 residues. DNA for the CDR3: TGTGCCACCCGTGACAGGGGCATTTCCTACGAGCAGTACTTC. This codes for CATRDRGISYEQYF.

This clone appeared once. This chain connects TRBV19 to TRBJ1-1; tentatively, D is TRBD1 (6 bases). The length of the CDR3 is 16 residues. Between the trimmed V and J ends, which lost 4 bases and 1 base, there was a span of 16 bases. Germline V CDR1 and CDR2: LNHDA, SQIVND (reference sequence). The CDR3 protein is CASSNRWDTENTEAFF. Here the CDR3 DNA reads TGTGCCAGTAGTAACCGGTGGGACACGGAGAACACTGAAGCTTTCTTT.

This clone appeared a single time. V and J are TRBV4-1 and TRBJ2-7; possible D gene TRBD1, 5 bases. The V end was cut by 1 base, the J end by 5 bases, with 12 bases between. The germline CDR1 and CDR2 sequences are MGHRA and YSYEKL. The CDR3 length is 14 residues. The CDR3 protein is CASSQVGAFDEQYF. The CDR3 nucleotides are TGCGCCAGCAGCCAAGTAGGGGCTTTCGACGAGCAGTACTTC.

This CDR3 reads CASSQDWGGSYEQYF. The CDR3 nucleotides are TGCGCCAGCAGCCAAGATTGGGGGGGTTCGTACGAGCAGTACTTC. V is TRBV4-3 and J is TRBJ2-7, with 7 bases lining up with TRBD2. The germline CDR1 and CDR2 sequences are LGHNA and YSLEER. V shed 0 bases, J shed 4 bases, and the junction held 6 bases outside the gene matches. The CDR3 has 15 amino acids.

This chain connects TRBV2 to TRBJ2-1, with D unresolved. Germline V gene sequence: CDR1 SNHLY, CDR2 FYNNEI. V was shortened by 5 bases and J by 0 bases, with 11 bases between the two germline ends. The CDR3 contains 15 residues. CDR3 coding DNA: TGTGCCAGCAGTCAGGTGCTGTACTCCTACAATGAGCAGTTCTTC. This translates into CASSQVLYSYNEQFF.

V is TRBV7-3 and J is TRBJ2-5, with D hard to call. Trimming took 6 bases from V and 5 from J, leaving 16 bases between them. This CDR3 is 14 amino acids long. Per the germline V gene, CDR1 is SGHTA and CDR2 is FQGTGA. The CDR3 coding sequence is TGTGCCAGCAGTCGCTCCGTGGAGTGGGAGACCCAGTACTTC. This translates into CASSRSVEWETQYF. Full variable domain (remainder filled in from reference TRBV7-3 and TRBJ2-5): GAGVSQTPSNKVTEKGKYVELRCDPISGHTALYWYRQSLGQGPEFLIYFQGTGAADDSGLPNDRFFAVRPEGSVSTLKIQRTERGDSAVYLCASSRSVEWETQYFGPGTRLLVL.

The J gene is TRBJ2-7, the V gene TRBV27, with 10 bases fitting TRBD2. In germline, CDR1 is MNHEY, CDR2 SMNVEV (reference sequence). The CDR3 extends over 16 amino acids. The V segment lost 8 bases and the J segment 3 bases; nucleotides outside the gene matches: 13. CDR3 sequence reads: CASRPVGLAGVYEQYF. For the CDR3, the DNA is TGTGCCAGCCGACCCGTGGGCCTAGCGGGAGTCTACGAGCAGTACTTC.

J is TRBJ2-5 and V is TRBV11-2, with D perhaps given as TRBD1 or TRBD2 (7 bases each). With 8 bases removed from V and 4 bases from J, the gap between germline ends came to 14 bases. CDR1 and CDR2 from the germline V gene are SGHAT and FQNNGV. The CDR3 extends over 13 amino acids. CDR3 residues: CASCRGRGETQYF. The DNA for the CDR3 is TGTGCCAGCTGCAGGGGGAGGGGAGAGACCCAGTACTTC. The whole variable domain, remainder taken from reference TRBV11-2 and TRBJ2-5, is EAGVAQSPRYKIIEKRQSVAFWCNPISGHATLYWYQQILGQGPKLLIQFQNNGVVDDSQLPKDRFSAERLKGVDSTLKIQPAKLEDSAVYLCASCRGRGETQYFGPGTRLLVL.

V usage is TRBV6-5 and J usage is TRBJ1-2, with a tentative D call TRBD1 (5 bases). The CDR3 totals 12 residues. Trimming left V 7 bases short and J 6 bases short, with 12 bases between. The germline V gene has CDR1 MNHEY and CDR2 SVGAGI. CDR3 sequence reads: CASTQGSNGYTF. The DNA of the CDR3 is TGTGCCAGCACTCAGGGCTCGAATGGCTACACCTTC.

This chain connects TRBV28 to TRBJ2-7, with D uncertain. Germline V lookup: CDR1 MDHEN, CDR2 SYDVKM. The CDR3 length is 13 residues. V was cut by 1 base and J by 1 base, with 5 bases left in between. The CDR3 DNA sequence: TGTGCCAGCAGTTTATCCACATCCTACGAGCAGTACTTC. Translating gives CASSLSTSYEQYF.

The genes are TRBV27 and TRBJ2-4, with D possibly being TRBD1 (6 bases). Germline V gene data show CDR1 as MNHEY and CDR2 as SMNVEV (reference sequence). The CDR3 extends over 16 amino acids. V was clipped by 3 bases and J by 9 bases, with 21 bases between them. This chain's CDR3 is CASSLMRLGGKCIQYF. CDR3 nucleotides: TGTGCCAGCAGTTTGATGCGTCTAGGGGGTAAGTGCATTCAGTACTTC.

The rearrangement joins TRBV7-2 to TRBJ1-5, with 7 bases fitting TRBD1. CDR3 size: 15 residues. The V gene end was trimmed by 5 bases and the J gene end by 4 bases; junction bases not matched to a gene: 8. Germline lookup yields CDR1 SGHTA and CDR2 FQGNSA. CDR3 protein: CASSEGGQLNQPQHF. DNA of the CDR3: TGTGCCAGCAGCGAGGGGGGACAGTTAAATCAGCCCCAGCATTTT.

This sequence joins TRBV5-4 and TRBJ1-2; no clear D gene. CDR1 is SGHNT and CDR2 is YYREEE in the germline V gene (reference sequence). The V end was cut by 0 bases, the J end by 8 bases, with 20 bases between. This CDR3 spans 16 amino acids. CDR3 in amino acids: CASSLDDGANKGGYTF. As DNA, the CDR3 is TGTGCCAGCAGCTTGGACGATGGCGCCAACAAGGGAGGCTACACCTTC.

Concerning this clone: Additional DNA sequences in this sample encode the identical CDR3. V gene TRBV9 combines with J gene TRBJ2-5, with TRBD2 matching 10 bases. The CDR3 is 15 residues long. V lost 0 bases and J lost 1; bases outside the gene matches: 0. Per the germline V gene, CDR1 is SGDLS and CDR2 is YYNGEE. In DNA form, the CDR3 reads TGTGCCAGCAGCGTAGGGACTAGCGGCCAAGAGACCCAGTACTTC. Translating gives CASSVGTSGQETQYF.